This paragraph covers one T cell receptor (beta chain) sequence. The same CDR3 also results from other DNA sequences found in this sample. The sample is drawn from a study of blood T cell repertoires in COVID-19. Study-level background: Researchers got acute and convalescent COVID-19 samples from the United States, Italy and Spain.

Sequencing was performed with immunoSEQ multiplex PCR; in TCRdb, only in-frame clones are kept and a portion is missing. Here the sample spans over 200,000 clones, about 86% being singletons. The sample was peripheral blood. This receptor was identified in a man aged 50-59 years with active or convalescent COVID-19.

Here the CDR3 reads CASSIDRGQPQHF. CDR3 nucleotide sequence: TGTGCCAGTAGTATAGACAGGGGACAGCCCCAGCATTTT. This rearrangement joins TRBV19 to TRBJ1-5, with D possibly TRBD1 on 6 matching bases. The CDR3 has 13 amino acids. Germline V gives CDR1 LNHDA, CDR2 SQIVND (reference sequence). V lost 0 bases to trimming and J lost 7 bases, with 7 bases between them.